The 15 T cell receptor beta chains below were found in one sample sequenced in a study of blood T cell repertoires in COVID-19. Repertoires were generated with immunoSEQ multiplex PCR, while TCRdb's copy carries only in-frame clones and drops some. Altogether roughly 200,000 clones are present, roughly 91% being singletons, with the ten largest covering 5.5% to 7%. Sequencing input: peripheral blood. The receptors were sampled from a man aged 40-49 years with active or convalescent COVID-19.

The genes are TRBV2 and TRBJ1-5; D remains unclear. Deletions cut 3 bases from V and 7 bases from J, with 4 bases between. The germline V gene encodes CDR1 SNHLY and CDR2 FYNNEI. The CDR3 loop spans 11 amino acids. This chain's CDR3 is CASSDGQPQHF. As DNA, the CDR3 is TGTGCCAGCAGTGATGGCCAGCCCCAGCATTTT.

The chain has TRBV2 and TRBJ2-7; a weak D match, TRBD2 (5 bases). The CDR3 is 12 residues long. V lost 6 bases and J 2 bases, leaving 8 bases between the germline ends. Germline V gives CDR1 SNHLY, CDR2 FYNNEI. CDR3: CASRDLTYEQYF. CDR3 DNA: TGTGCCAGCAGGGACTTAACCTACGAGCAGTACTTC.

The count of this clone is one. This chain uses TRBV27 with TRBJ1-2; D perhaps matches TRBD1 (6 bases). Germline CDR1 and CDR2: MNHEY and SMNVEV (reference sequence). V lost 5 bases and J 4 bases, leaving 26 bases between the germline ends. This CDR3 is 18 amino acids long. CDR3 sequence reads: CASSTASGPTGLLYGYTF. The DNA for the CDR3 is TGTGCCAGCAGTACAGCTTCGGGGCCCACAGGGCTTCTCTATGGCTACACCTTC.

The V gene is TRBV19, the J gene TRBJ2-3, with a tentative D call TRBD1 (6 bases). Germline V gene data show CDR1 as LNHDA and CDR2 as SQIVND (reference sequence). Between the trimmed V and J ends, which lost 6 bases and 6 bases, there was a span of 13 bases. The CDR3 has 13 amino acids. DNA of the CDR3: TGTGCCAGTAGCTCAGACAGGATGGATACGCAGTATTTT. This gives the protein CASSSDRMDTQYF.

The CDR3 loop reads CASSLEVGGGPYNEQFF. The CDR3 nucleotides read TGTGCCAGCAGCTTAGAGGTTGGGGGCGGTCCCTACAATGAGCAGTTCTTC. The chain employs TRBV7-7 and TRBJ2-1; weak D call: TRBD1 (6 bases). Germline values: CDR1 SSHAT, CDR2 FNYEAQ (reference sequence). The CDR3 is made up of 17 amino acids. Deletions cut 1 base from V and 2 bases from J, with 15 bases between.

This chain connects TRBV4-1 to TRBJ1-1, with 8 nucleotides matching TRBD1. The length of the CDR3 is 12 residues. Germline V CDR1 and CDR2: MGHRA, YSYEKL. J was trimmed by 6 bases and V by 4 bases; bases with no gene match: 1. The CDR3 DNA follows: TGCGCCAGCAGCCCGACAGGGGCTGAAGCTTTCTTT. Protein product: CASSPTGAEAFF.

The chain recombines TRBV27 with TRBJ2-1; possible D gene TRBD1, 8 bases. The CDR3 is made up of 16 amino acids. Germline assignment: CDR1 MNHEY and CDR2 SMNVEV (reference sequence). V was clipped by 8 bases and J by 7 bases, with 24 bases between them. This CDR3 is CASGSPRTGGGNEQFF. The CDR3 nucleotides are TGTGCCAGCGGATCCCCCCGAACAGGGGGGGGGAATGAGCAGTTCTTC.

This chain connects TRBV4-1 to TRBJ2-3; 8 positions match TRBD2. Germline lookup yields CDR1 MGHRA and CDR2 YSYEKL. The V segment lost 3 bases and the J segment 13 bases; nucleotides outside the gene matches: 12. This CDR3 has 14 residues. The CDR3 spells CASSQAELAALEYF. The CDR3 DNA is TGCGCCAGCAGCCAGGCGGAACTAGCGGCCCTAGAGTATTTT.

The table lists this clone with a count of one. V gene TRBV11-3 combines with J gene TRBJ2-7; D remains unclear. V was trimmed by 5 bases and J by 2 bases, leaving 10 bases between them. CDR1 SGHNT and CDR2 YENEEA come from the germline V gene. The CDR3 covers 13 residues. The CDR3 coding sequence is TGTGCCAGCAGCCCCCGACTGGCCTACGAGCAGTACTTC. It codes for CASSPRLAYEQYF.

The gene calls are TRBV29-1 and TRBJ1-2; D possibly corresponds to TRBD1 (6 bases). V lost 8 bases, J lost 7 bases, and 20 bases lay in between. The CDR3 covers 13 residues. Germline assignment: CDR1 SQVTM and CDR2 ANQGSEA. The CDR3 loop is CSLKGGAGGGYTF. The CDR3 region has the DNA TGCAGCCTCAAAGGGGGGGCAGGAGGTGGCTACACCTTC.

This clone occurred once. The rearrangement joins TRBV5-1 to TRBJ2-1; 7 positions match TRBD1. The V and J ends lost 5 bases and 0 bases, in that order; junction bases with no gene match: 14. The germline CDR1 and CDR2 sequences are SGHRS and YFSETQ. This CDR3 is built from 18 residues. Here the CDR3 DNA reads TGCGCCAGCAGTCCAACCACAGGGGCCCGCAACTCCTACAATGAGCAGTTCTTC. This codes for CASSPTTGARNSYNEQFF.

The chain combines TRBV7-2 with TRBJ1-4; a possible D gene is TRBD1 (5 bases). The CDR3 runs to 15 residues. The V gene lost 5 bases and the J gene lost 0 bases, with 10 bases spanning the gap. Germline values: CDR1 SGHTA, CDR2 FQGNSA. The CDR3 nucleotides read TGTGCCAGCAGCACCGTGACAGCAACTAATGAAAAACTGTTTTTT. Translated: CASSTVTATNEKLFF.

J is TRBJ2-7 and V is TRBV5-4; the D gene is possibly TRBD1 (6 bases). V lost 5 bases and J lost 3, with 9 bases in between. Germline assignment: CDR1 SGHNT and CDR2 YYREEE (reference sequence). The CDR3 covers 12 residues. CDR3 amino acids: CASRSQGYEQYF. CDR3 in DNA: TGTGCCAGCAGATCACAGGGCTACGAGCAGTACTTC.

In nucleotides, the CDR3 is TGTGCCAGTACCTTAGTGCCGAACACCGGGGAGCTGTTTTTT. It yields the protein CASTLVPNTGELFF. The rearrangement links TRBV14 to TRBJ2-2; no clear D. Germline lookup yields CDR1 SGHDN and CDR2 FVKESK. V was shortened by 9 bases and J by 0 bases, with 11 bases between the two germline ends. The CDR3 length is 14 residues. The full variable domain, with the rest looked up from reference TRBV14 and TRBJ2-2, is EAGVTQFPSHSVIEKGQTVTLRCDPISGHDNLYWYRRVMGKEIKFLLHFVKESKQDESGMPNNRFLAERTGGTYSTLKVQPAELEDSGVYFCASTLVPNTGELFFGEGSRLTVL.

The genes are TRBV28 and TRBJ1-1; D gene uncertain. CDR3 size: 13 residues. Looked up from germline, CDR1 is MDHEN and CDR2 is SYDVKM. Trimming removed 3 bases from V and 5 bases from J, with 10 bases in between. CDR3 loop: CASSFPGETEAFF. CDR3 nucleotides: TGTGCCAGCAGTTTCCCCGGGGAAACTGAAGCTTTCTTT. The whole variable domain, filled in from reference TRBV28 and TRBJ1-1, reads DVKVTQSSRYLVKRTGEKVFLECVQDMDHENMFWYRQDPGLGLRLIYFSYDVKMKEKGDIPEGYSVSREKKERFSLILESASTNQTSMYLCASSFPGETEAFFGQGTRLTVV.